The clone carrying this TCR beta chain came up once. This sample was taken from a study of T cell changes during pregnancy in multiple sclerosis. Germline-derived CDR1 and CDR2 are SGDLS and YYNGEE. The CDR3 length is 17 residues. The trim removed 0 bases at V and 4 bases at J, leaving 8 bases unmatched. This table comes from immunoSEQ multiplex PCR, and its TCRdb copy is limited to in-frame clones, with some not included. The sample includes tens of thousands of clones, roughly nine tenths of them seen just once. The input for sequencing was CD4+ T cells from peripheral blood mononuclear cells, taken before pregnancy. This clonotype was obtained from a female donor with multiple sclerosis, enrolled in a pregnancy study. The genes are TRBV9 and TRBJ2-2; 8 bases fit TRBD2. Here the CDR3 DNA reads TGTGCCAGCAGCGTAGCCCTCGTAGCGGGGAGCACCGGGGAGCTGTTTTTT. Its protein product is CASSVALVAGSTGELFF. Variable domain in full (rest from reference TRBV9 and TRBJ2-2): DSGVTQTPKHLITATGQRVTLRCSPRSGDLSVYWYQQSLDQGLQFLIQYYNGEERAKGNILERFSAQQFPDLHSELNLSSLELGDSALYFCASSVALVAGSTGELFFGEGSRLTVL.